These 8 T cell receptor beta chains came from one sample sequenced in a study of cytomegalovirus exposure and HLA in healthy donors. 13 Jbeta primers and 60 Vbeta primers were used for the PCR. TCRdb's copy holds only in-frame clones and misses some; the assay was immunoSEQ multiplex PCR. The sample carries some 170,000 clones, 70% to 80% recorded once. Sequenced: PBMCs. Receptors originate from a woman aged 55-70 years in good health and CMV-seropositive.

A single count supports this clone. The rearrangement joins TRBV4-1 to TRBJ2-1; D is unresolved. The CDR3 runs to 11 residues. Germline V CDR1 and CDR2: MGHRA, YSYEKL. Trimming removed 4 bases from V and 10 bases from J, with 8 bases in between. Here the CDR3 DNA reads TGCGCCAGCAGCCTGCTCGGGGAGCAGTTCTTC. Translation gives CASSLLGEQFF.

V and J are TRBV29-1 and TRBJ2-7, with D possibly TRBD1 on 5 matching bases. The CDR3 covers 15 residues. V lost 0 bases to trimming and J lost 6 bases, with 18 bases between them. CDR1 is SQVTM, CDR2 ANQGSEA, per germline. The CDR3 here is CSVEERAGSVREQYF. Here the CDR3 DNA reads TGCAGCGTTGAAGAACGGGCAGGGTCGGTCCGCGAGCAGTACTTC.

The CDR3 region is CASRQLAVSTGELFF. The CDR3 DNA reads as TGTGCCAGTAGACAACTAGCGGTTAGCACCGGGGAGCTGTTTTTT. The chain has TRBV19 and TRBJ2-2; TRBD2 matches at 8 bases. The CDR3 consists of 15 residues. Germline values: CDR1 LNHDA, CDR2 SQIVND (reference sequence). Trimming cost V 6 bases and J 4 bases; bases outside gene matches: 7.

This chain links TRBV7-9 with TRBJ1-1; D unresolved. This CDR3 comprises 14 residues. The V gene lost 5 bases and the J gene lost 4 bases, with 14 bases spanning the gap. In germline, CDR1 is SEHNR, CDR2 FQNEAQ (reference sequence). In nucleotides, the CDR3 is TGTGCCAGCAGCCCCCCCCAGGTGAGCACTGAAGCTTTCTTT. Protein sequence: CASSPPQVSTEAFF.

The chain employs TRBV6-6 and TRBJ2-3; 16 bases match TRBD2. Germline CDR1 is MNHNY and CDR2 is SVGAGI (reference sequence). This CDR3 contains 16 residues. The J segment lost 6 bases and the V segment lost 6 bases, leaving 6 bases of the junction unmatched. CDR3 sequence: CASSYGTSGRDDTQYF. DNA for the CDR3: TGTGCCAGCAGCTACGGGACTAGCGGGAGGGATGATACGCAGTATTTT.

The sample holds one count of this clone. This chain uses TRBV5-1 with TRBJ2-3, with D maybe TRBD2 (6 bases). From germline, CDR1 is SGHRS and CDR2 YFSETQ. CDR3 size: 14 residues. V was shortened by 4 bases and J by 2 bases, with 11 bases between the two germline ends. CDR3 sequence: CASSPGTLTDTQYF. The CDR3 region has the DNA TGCGCCAGCAGCCCCGGGACTCTCACAGATACGCAGTATTTT.

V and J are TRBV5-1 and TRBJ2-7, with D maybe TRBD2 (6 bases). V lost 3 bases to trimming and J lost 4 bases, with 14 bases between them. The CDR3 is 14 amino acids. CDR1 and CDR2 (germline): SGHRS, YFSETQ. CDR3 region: CASSSERGKYEQYF. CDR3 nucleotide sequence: TGCGCCAGCAGCTCGGAACGGGGGAAGTACGAGCAGTACTTC.

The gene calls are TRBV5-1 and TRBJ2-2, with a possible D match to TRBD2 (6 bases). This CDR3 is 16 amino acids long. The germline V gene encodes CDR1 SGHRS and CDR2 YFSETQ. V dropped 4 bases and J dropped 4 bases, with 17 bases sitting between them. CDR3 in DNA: TGCGCCAGCAGCCGCAGGGACTGGAGCGGCACCGGGGAGCTGTTTTTT. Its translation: CASSRRDWSGTGELFF.